This T cell receptor (beta chain) was captured in a study of breast tumors, draining lymph nodes, adjacent tissues (dated by TCRdb to about 2016). Regarding the research as a whole: In breast cancer patients, the study compared the TCR beta repertoires of tumor, adjacent nontumor tissue and axillary lymph nodes. The study was designed to assess the relationships and possible T-cell exchange between tumor, surrounding tissue and draining lymph node repertoires in human breast cancer.

Broader findings and caveats from the paper: The data were considered consistent with most tumor T cells being derived from the lymph node and subsequently expanding within tumor tissue. Tumor and nontumor tissue repertoires were significantly more similar in luminal-like than in basal-like breast cancer. Tumors showed preferential V and J gene usage, and their T-cell repertoire diversity fell below that of lymph nodes yet above that of nontumor tissue. Rather than being directly demonstrated, the conclusion that tumor T cells originate in lymph nodes was presented as consistent with a hypothesis.

The sequencing machine was an Illumina HiSeq 2000. TCR beta chain libraries were generated through multiplex PCR amplification. The amplified TCR beta chain products were analyzed by high-throughput sequencing. TCRdb applied fastp at Q25 and MiXCR to the public reads, then kept only in-frame beta chains. Rows with one shared CDR3 protein collapse into an entry with the most common genes and DNA. In this sample the table shows 200,000 to 300,000 distinct CDR3 sequences, 30% of which occur a single time. Over 0.95% of the sample is in the top ten clones. This clonotype was seen many times. There is no known antigen for this receptor. The input lacks base qualities; no much larger clone sits a single base away. Deletion took 6 bases off V and 3 bases off J, with a span of 15 bases between the germline ends. Inclusive of the bounding cysteine and phenylalanine, the CDR3 is 15 residues long. Just the 45-base CDR3 DNA is kept, in frame starting at base 1.

Lymph node samples were obtained from the axillary draining lymph nodes of breast cancer patients. The TCR originated in a female donor with breast cancer. Some clones in this sample may be carry-over from other donors' samples. The sample taken for sequencing was axillary lymph node tissue. This chain joins TRBV12-3 or TRBV12-4 to TRBJ1-5; matching of 6 bases hints at TRBD1 as the D gene. The CDR3: CASSPGGADNQPQHF. The DNA is TGTGCCAGCAGCCCGGGGGGGGCAGACAATCAGCCCCAGCATTTT.